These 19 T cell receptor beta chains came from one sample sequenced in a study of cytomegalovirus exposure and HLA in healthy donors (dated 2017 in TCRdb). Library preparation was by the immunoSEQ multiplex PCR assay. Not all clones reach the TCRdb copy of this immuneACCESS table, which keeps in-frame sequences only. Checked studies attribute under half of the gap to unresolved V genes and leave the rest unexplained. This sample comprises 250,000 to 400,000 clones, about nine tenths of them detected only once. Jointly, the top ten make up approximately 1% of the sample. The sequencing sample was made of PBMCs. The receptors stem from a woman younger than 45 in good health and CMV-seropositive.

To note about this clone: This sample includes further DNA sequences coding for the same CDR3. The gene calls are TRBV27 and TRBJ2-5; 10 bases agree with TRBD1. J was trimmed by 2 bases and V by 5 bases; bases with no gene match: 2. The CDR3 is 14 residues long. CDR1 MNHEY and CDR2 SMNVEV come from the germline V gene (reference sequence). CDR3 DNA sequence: TGTGCCAGCAGTACGGGACAGGGGCAAGAGACCCAGTACTTC. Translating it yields CASSTGQGQETQYF.

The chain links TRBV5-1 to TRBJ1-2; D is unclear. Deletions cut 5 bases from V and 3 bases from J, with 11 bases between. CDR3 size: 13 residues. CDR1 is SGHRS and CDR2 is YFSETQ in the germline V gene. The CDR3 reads CASRLGSDYGYTF. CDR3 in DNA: TGCGCCAGCAGACTAGGGAGTGACTATGGCTACACCTTC.

The CDR3 region is CASSRRDSSYEQYF. The CDR3 DNA follows: TGTGCCAGCAGCCGGCGGGACAGCTCCTACGAGCAGTACTTC. This chain links TRBV13 with TRBJ2-7; a weak D match, TRBD1 (7 bases). The germline V gene has CDR1 PRHDT and CDR2 FYEKMQ (reference sequence). V lost 5 bases, J lost 0 bases, and 11 bases lay in between. CDR3 size: 14 residues. The whole variable domain, filled in from reference TRBV13 and TRBJ2-7, reads AAGVIQSPRHLIKEKRETATLKCYPIPRHDTVYWYQQGPGQDPQFLISFYEKMQSDKGSIPDRFSAQQFSDYHSELNMSSLELGDSALYFCASSRRDSSYEQYFGPGTRLTVT.

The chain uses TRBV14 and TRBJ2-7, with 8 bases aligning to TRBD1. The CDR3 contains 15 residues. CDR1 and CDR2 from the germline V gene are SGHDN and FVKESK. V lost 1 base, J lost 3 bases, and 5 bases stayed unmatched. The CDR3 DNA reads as TGTGCCAGCAGCCAAGCCGGGACAGGTATCTACGAGCAGTACTTC. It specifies CASSQAGTGIYEQYF.

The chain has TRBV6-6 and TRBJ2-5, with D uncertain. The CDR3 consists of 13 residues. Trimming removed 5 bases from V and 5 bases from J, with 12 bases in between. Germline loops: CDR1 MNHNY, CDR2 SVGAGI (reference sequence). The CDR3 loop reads CASSTSLLETQYF. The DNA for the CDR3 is TGTGCCAGCAGTACCTCGTTACTGGAGACCCAGTACTTC.

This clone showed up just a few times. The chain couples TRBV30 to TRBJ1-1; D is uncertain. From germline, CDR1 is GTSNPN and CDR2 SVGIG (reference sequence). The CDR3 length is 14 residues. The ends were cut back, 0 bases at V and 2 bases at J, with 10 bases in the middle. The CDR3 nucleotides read TGTGCCTGGAGTGTCCTCGGGCTTAACACTGAAGCTTTCTTT. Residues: CAWSVLGLNTEAFF.

The CDR3 loop reads CATLGGYSYNEQFF. In DNA, the CDR3 is TGTGCCACCCTAGGGGGGTACTCCTACAATGAGCAGTTCTTC. This rearrangement joins TRBV2 to TRBJ2-1, with D perhaps matching TRBD1 or TRBD2 (6 bases each). This CDR3 has 14 amino acids. Trimming took off 10 bases at V and 0 bases at J, with 13 bases between the two ends. Germline lookup yields CDR1 SNHLY and CDR2 FYNNEI. The whole variable domain, filled in from reference TRBV2 and TRBJ2-1, reads EPEVTQTPSHQVTQMGQEVILRCVPISNHLYFYWYRQILGQKVEFLVSFYNNEISEKSEIFDDQFSVERPDGSNFTLKIRSTKLEDSAMYFCATLGGYSYNEQFFGPGTRLTVL.

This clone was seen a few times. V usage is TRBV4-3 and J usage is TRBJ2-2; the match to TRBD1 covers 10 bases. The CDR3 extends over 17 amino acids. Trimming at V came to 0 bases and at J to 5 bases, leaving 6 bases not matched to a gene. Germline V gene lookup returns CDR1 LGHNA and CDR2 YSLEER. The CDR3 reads CASSQDLGTGVTGELFF. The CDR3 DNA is TGCGCCAGCAGCCAAGATCTGGGGACAGGGGTAACCGGGGAGCTGTTTTTT.

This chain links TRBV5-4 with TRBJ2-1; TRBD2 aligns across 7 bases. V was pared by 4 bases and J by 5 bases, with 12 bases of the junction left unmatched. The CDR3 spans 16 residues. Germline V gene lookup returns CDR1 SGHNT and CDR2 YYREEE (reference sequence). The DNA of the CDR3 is TGTGCCAGCAGCCCACGACGGACTAGTCTAAACAATGAGCAGTTCTTC. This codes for CASSPRRTSLNNEQFF.

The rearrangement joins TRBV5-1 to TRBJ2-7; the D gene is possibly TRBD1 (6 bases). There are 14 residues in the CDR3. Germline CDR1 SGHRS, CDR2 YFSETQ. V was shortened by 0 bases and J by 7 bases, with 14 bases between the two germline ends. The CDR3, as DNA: TGCGCCAGCAGCTTGGATGGGGGCCCGGGGGAGCAGTACTTC. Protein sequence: CASSLDGGPGEQYF.

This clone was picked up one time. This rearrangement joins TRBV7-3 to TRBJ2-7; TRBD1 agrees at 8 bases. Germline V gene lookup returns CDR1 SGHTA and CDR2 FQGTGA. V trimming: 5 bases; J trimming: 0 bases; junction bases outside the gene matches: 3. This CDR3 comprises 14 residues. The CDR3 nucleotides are TGTGCCAGCAGCGCTACAGGGGGCTCCTACGAGCAGTACTTC. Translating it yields CASSATGGSYEQYF. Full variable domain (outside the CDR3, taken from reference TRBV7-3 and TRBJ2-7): GAGVSQTPSNKVTEKGKYVELRCDPISGHTALYWYRQSLGQGPEFLIYFQGTGAADDSGLPNDRFFAVRPEGSVSTLKIQRTERGDSAVYLCASSATGGSYEQYFGPGTRLTVT.

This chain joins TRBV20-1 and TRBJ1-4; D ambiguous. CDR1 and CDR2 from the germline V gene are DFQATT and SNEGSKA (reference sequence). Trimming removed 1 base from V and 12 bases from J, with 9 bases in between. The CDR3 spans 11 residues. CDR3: CSARGGGELFF. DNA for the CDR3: TGCAGTGCTAGAGGGGGAGGCGAACTGTTTTTT.

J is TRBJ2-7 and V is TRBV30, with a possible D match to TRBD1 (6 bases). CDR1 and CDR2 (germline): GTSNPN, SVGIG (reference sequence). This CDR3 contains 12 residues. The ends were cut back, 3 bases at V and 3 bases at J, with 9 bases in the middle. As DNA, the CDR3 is TGTGCCTGGAGCAGGGGCGACTACGAGCAGTACTTC. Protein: CAWSRGDYEQYF.

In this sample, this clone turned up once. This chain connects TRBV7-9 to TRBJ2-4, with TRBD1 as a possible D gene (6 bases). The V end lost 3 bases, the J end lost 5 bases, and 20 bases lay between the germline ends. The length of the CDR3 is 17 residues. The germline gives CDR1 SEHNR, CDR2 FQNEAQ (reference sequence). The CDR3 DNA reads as TGTGCCAGCAGCTTCCCCAGGGGAACTGAGGGACAAAACATTCAGTACTTC. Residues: CASSFPRGTEGQNIQYF. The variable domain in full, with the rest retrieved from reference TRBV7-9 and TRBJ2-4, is DTGVSQNPRHKITKRGQNVTFRCDPISEHNRLYWYRQTLGQGPEFLTYFQNEAQLEKSRLLSDRFSAERPKGSFSTLEIQRTEQGDSAMYLCASSFPRGTEGQNIQYFGAGTRLSVL.

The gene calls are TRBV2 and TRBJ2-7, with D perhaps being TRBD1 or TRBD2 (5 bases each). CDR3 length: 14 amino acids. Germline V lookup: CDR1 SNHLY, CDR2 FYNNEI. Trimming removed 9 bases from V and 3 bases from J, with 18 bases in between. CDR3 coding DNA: TGTGCCAGACACAAGCCGGGACCGATCTACGAGCAGTACTTC. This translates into CARHKPGPIYEQYF. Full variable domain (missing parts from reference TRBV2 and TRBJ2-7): EPEVTQTPSHQVTQMGQEVILRCVPISNHLYFYWYRQILGQKVEFLVSFYNNEISEKSEIFDDQFSVERPDGSNFTLKIRSTKLEDSAMYFCARHKPGPIYEQYFGPGTRLTVT.

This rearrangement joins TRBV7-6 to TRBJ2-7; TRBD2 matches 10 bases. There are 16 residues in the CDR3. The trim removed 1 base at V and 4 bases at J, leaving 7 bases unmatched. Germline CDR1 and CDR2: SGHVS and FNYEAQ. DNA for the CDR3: TGTGCCAGCAGCTTAGAAAGCGGGAGGGGTCAATACGAGCAGTACTTC. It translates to CASSLESGRGQYEQYF.

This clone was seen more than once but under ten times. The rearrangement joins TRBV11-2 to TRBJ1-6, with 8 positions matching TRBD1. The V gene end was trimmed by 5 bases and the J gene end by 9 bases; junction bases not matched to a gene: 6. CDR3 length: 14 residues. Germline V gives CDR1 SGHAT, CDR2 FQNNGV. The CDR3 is CASSRGTGGSPLHF. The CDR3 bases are TGTGCCAGCAGCCGCGGGACAGGAGGTTCACCCCTCCACTTT.

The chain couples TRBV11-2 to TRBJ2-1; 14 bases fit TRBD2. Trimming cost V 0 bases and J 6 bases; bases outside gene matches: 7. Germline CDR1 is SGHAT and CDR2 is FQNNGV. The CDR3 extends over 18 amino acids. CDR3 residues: CASSLDIPGTSGSNEQFF. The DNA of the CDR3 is TGTGCCAGCAGCTTAGATATCCCAGGGACTAGCGGGAGCAATGAGCAGTTCTTC.

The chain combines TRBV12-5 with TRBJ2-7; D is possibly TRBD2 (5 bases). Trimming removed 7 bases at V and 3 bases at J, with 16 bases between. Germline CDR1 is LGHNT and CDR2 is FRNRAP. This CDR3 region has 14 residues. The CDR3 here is CASAKDEAGYEQYF. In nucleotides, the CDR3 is TGTGCTAGTGCCAAGGACGAGGCGGGCTACGAGCAGTACTTC.